These 4 T cell receptor beta chains originate from one sample sequenced in a study of CD8 T cells in Susac syndrome (dated by TCRdb to about 2019). The protocol used for the library was the immunoSEQ multiplex PCR assay. RNA was extracted using the RNeasy kit, and roughly 0.5 to 1 microgram was reverse transcribed with random hexamers. TCRdb reprocessed the public reads (quality trimming at Q25 with fastp, clone calling with MiXCR) and kept in-frame beta chains. Each entry is one CDR3 protein sequence, shown with its most common DNA and genes. Recorded for this sample are hundreds of thousands of distinct CDR3 sequences; 95% of them occurred a single time. The leading ten clones occupy about 0.088% of the sample. Sequencing was done on a sample of CD4+ T cells from PBMCs. These receptors were taken from a human donor with multiple sclerosis.

V is TRBV29-1 and J is TRBJ2-7; TRBD1 or TRBD2 may be the D gene (5 bases each). The CDR3 extends over 12 amino acids. V gave up 6 bases and J gave up 3 bases, with 12 bases separating them. CDR1 SQVTM and CDR2 ANQGSEA come from the germline V gene. The CDR3 is CSVRTLDYEQYF. CDR3 nucleotide sequence: TGCAGCGTGAGGACACTAGACTACGAGCAGTACTTC.

The chain has TRBV27 and TRBJ1-1; no definite D call. Trimming removed 2 bases from V and 4 bases from J, with 14 bases in between. This CDR3 spans 15 amino acids. Germline V gives CDR1 MNHEY, CDR2 SMNVEV (reference sequence). The CDR3 DNA is TGTGCCAGCAGTTTACGGGAGGTACGTGTCACTGAAGCTTTCTTT. Translated: CASSLREVRVTEAFF.

The gene calls are TRBV19 and TRBJ2-1, with D tentatively TRBD1 or TRBD2 (5 bases each). Deletions cut 6 bases from V and 7 bases from J, with 16 bases between. Per germline, CDR1 LNHDA and CDR2 SQIVND (reference sequence). CDR3 size: 14 residues. The CDR3 reads CASSSWGYTNEQFF. For the CDR3, the DNA is TGTGCCAGTAGCTCATGGGGGTACACGAATGAGCAGTTCTTC.

The rearrangement links TRBV7-8 to TRBJ2-3; D remains ambiguous. CDR1 SGHVS and CDR2 FQNEAQ come from the germline V gene. Between the trimmed V and J ends, which lost 6 bases and 4 bases, there was a span of 17 bases. The CDR3 is 15 residues long. The CDR3 loop reads CASSSVLGKSDTQYF. The CDR3 nucleotides read TGTGCCAGCAGTTCGGTCCTGGGGAAGTCAGATACGCAGTATTTT.